Described below is a single T cell receptor (beta chain) sequence and its context. Researchers amplified the TCR beta CDR3 regions from RNA transcripts. The TCR CDR3 first-round RT-PCR relied on the HTBI primer set. TCRdb re-called the multiplex PCR reads with MiXCR, one entry per CDR3 protein. Of about 480,000 distinct CDR3 sequences detected, less than 25% appear once; the ten largest clones hold approximately 49%. The entry originates in a study of T cells in Graves' hyperthyroidism and ophthalmopathy. Trimming stripped 2 bases from V and 7 bases from J, with 16 bases between. CDR1 and CDR2 (germline): SGDLS, YYNGEE. The CDR3 extends over 15 amino acids.

The sample comprised blood. The V gene is TRBV9, the J gene TRBJ2-1; a possible D gene is TRBD2 (6 bases). The sequence came from a woman aged 70-85 years with Graves' ophthalmopathy. The CDR3 here is CASSVDGREWNEQFF. DNA of the CDR3: TGTGCCAGCAGCGTTGACGGGAGAGAATGGAATGAGCAGTTCTTC. Complete variable domain (other parts from reference TRBV9 and TRBJ2-1): DSGVTQTPKHLITATGQRVTLRCSPRSGDLSVYWYQQSLDQGLQFLIQYYNGEERAKGNILERFSAQQFPDLHSELNLSSLELGDSALYFCASSVDGREWNEQFFGPGTRLTVL.